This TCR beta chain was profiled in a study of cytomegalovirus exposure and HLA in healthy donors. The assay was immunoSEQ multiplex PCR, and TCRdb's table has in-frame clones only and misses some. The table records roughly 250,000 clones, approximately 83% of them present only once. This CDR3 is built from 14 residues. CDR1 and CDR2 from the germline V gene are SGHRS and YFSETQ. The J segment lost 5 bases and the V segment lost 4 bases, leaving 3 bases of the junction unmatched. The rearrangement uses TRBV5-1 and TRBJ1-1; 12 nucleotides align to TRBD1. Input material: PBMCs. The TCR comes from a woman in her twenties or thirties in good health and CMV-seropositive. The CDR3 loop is CASSGTGGRTEAFF. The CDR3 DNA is TGCGCCAGCAGCGGGACAGGGGGCAGAACTGAAGCTTTCTTT.